The 15 T cell receptor beta chains below come from one sample, sequenced in a study of blood T cell repertoires in COVID-19. The method was immunoSEQ multiplex PCR; TCRdb's version includes in-frame clones alone and lacks a portion of them. The sample consists of under 350,000 clones, 83% of them appearing once. The sample taken for sequencing was peripheral blood. The receptor source for this set is a woman between 50 and 59 years old who had recovered from COVID-19.

The chain is built from TRBV27 and TRBJ1-1, with TRBD1 as a possible D gene (6 bases). CDR1 and CDR2 (germline): MNHEY, SMNVEV (reference sequence). This CDR3 spans 13 amino acids. The V gene lost 6 bases and the J gene lost 3 bases, with 11 bases spanning the gap. CDR3 nucleotides: TGTGCCAGCAGGACAGGACCTTACACTGAAGCTTTCTTT. This sequence encodes CASRTGPYTEAFF.

The V call is TRBV7-2, the J call TRBJ2-5, with D possibly being TRBD2 (7 bases). The V gene lost 3 bases and the J gene lost 5 bases, with 16 bases spanning the gap. The CDR3 extends over 15 amino acids. From germline, CDR1 is SGHTA and CDR2 FQGNSA. This chain's CDR3 is CASSLGGQGRETQYF. CDR3 DNA: TGTGCCAGCAGCTTGGGGGGGCAAGGAAGGGAGACCCAGTACTTC.

In this sample, this clone turned up once. This chain links TRBV27 with TRBJ2-6; 7 bases fit TRBD1. The CDR3 is 17 residues long. Germline V gene sequence: CDR1 MNHEY, CDR2 SMNVEV (reference sequence). Trimming cost V 5 bases and J 0 bases; bases outside gene matches: 7. CDR3 amino acids: CASSIGQVLSGANVLTF. The CDR3 DNA reads TGTGCCAGCAGTATAGGACAGGTGCTCTCTGGGGCCAACGTCCTGACTTTC.

CDR3 sequence: CASSQGRSGTGTGELFF. The CDR3 region has the DNA TGTGCCAGCAGCCAAGGAAGGTCTGGTACGGGAACCGGGGAGCTGTTTTTT. The gene calls are TRBV4-2 and TRBJ2-2; weak D call: TRBD2 (5 bases). The length of the CDR3 is 17 residues. Germline V gene lookup returns CDR1 LGHNA and CDR2 YNFKEQ. Trimming removed 1 base at V and 5 bases at J, with 17 bases between.

The rearrangement joins TRBV6-2 or TRBV6-3 to TRBJ1-1, with D unresolved. This CDR3 is built from 17 residues. Trimming pared 0 bases from V and 3 bases from J, leaving 17 bases between. Germline values: CDR1 MNHEY, CDR2 SVGEGT. In DNA form, the CDR3 reads TGTGCCAGCAGTTACTCGATATATACTACCGGGGACACTGAAGCTTTCTTT. This sequence encodes CASSYSIYTTGDTEAFF.

The chain has TRBV30 and TRBJ1-1; unclear D gene. Germline values: CDR1 GTSNPN, CDR2 SVGIG (reference sequence). The CDR3 loop spans 13 amino acids. Between the trimmed V and J ends, which lost 0 bases and 7 bases, there was a span of 12 bases. CDR3 nucleotide sequence: TGTGCCTGGAGTGTACGACAAGCGGGTGAAGCTTTCTTT. It is translated as CAWSVRQAGEAFF.

The chain links TRBV3-1 (or the pseudogene TRBV3-2) to TRBJ2-3; 8 bases are shared with TRBD2. V lost 8 bases, J lost 6 bases, and 10 bases stayed unmatched. The CDR3 has 14 amino acids. Germline V gene lookup returns CDR1 LGHDT and CDR2 YNNKEL (reference sequence). The CDR3 sequence: CASLGGGRGDTQYF. CDR3 nucleotides: TGTGCCAGCTTAGGCGGGGGGCGCGGGGATACGCAGTATTTT.

This sequence joins TRBV25-1 and TRBJ2-5; D possibly corresponds to TRBD1 (5 bases). The CDR3 has 12 residues. Germline CDR1 MGHDK, CDR2 SYGVNS. The ends were cut back, 7 bases at V and 4 bases at J, with 10 bases in the middle. The CDR3 loop is CASTQGRETQYF. In DNA, the CDR3 is TGTGCCAGCACCCAGGGAAGAGAGACCCAGTACTTC. Complete variable domain (other parts from reference TRBV25-1 and TRBJ2-5): EADIYQTPRYLVIGTGKKITLECSQTMGHDKMYWYQQDPGMELHLIHYSYGVNSTEKGDLSSESTVSRIRTEHFPLTLESARPSHTSQYLCASTQGRETQYFGPGTRLLVL.

The chain joins TRBV7-2 to TRBJ2-1; TRBD2 aligns across 8 bases. After removal of 2 bases from V and 5 bases from J, the junction contained 5 bases not matched to a gene. CDR1 SGHTA and CDR2 FQGNSA come from the germline V gene. CDR3 length: 15 residues. CDR3 region: CASSLLGTRDNEQFF. The CDR3 bases are TGTGCCAGCAGCTTATTAGGGACTAGGGACAATGAGCAGTTCTTC.

This chain uses TRBV19 with TRBJ1-4; no clear D gene. The CDR3 runs 15 residues. Germline values: CDR1 LNHDA, CDR2 SQIVND (reference sequence). V was cut by 0 bases and J by 4 bases, with 9 bases left in between. The CDR3 DNA follows: TGTGCCAGTAGTATAGATCTGGCAGATAATGAAAAACTGTTTTTT. This encodes CASSIDLADNEKLFF.

This clone has at least ten counts. This CDR3 reads CASSGAGTVYEQYF. In DNA, the CDR3 is TGTGCCAGTAGTGGAGCGGGGACCGTCTACGAGCAGTACTTC. The chain employs TRBV19 and TRBJ2-7; 7 nucleotides line up with TRBD2. V lost 5 bases, J lost 3 bases, and 7 bases stayed unmatched. CDR1 and CDR2 from the germline V gene are LNHDA and SQIVND (reference sequence). The CDR3 has 14 residues.

This chain connects TRBV18 to TRBJ2-1; D gene uncertain. Between the trimmed V and J ends, which lost 4 bases and 4 bases, there was a span of 14 bases. Germline CDR1 reads KGHSH; CDR2 reads LQKENI. This CDR3 contains 15 residues. The CDR3 DNA sequence: TGTGCCAGCTCACGTGGGCTGATTAGGTACAATGAGCAGTTCTTC. It is translated as CASSRGLIRYNEQFF.

The CDR3 is CASSQAGTGGESAQYF. The CDR3 nucleotides are TGTGCCAGTAGTCAGGCCGGGACAGGGGGCGAGTCAGCCCAGTACTTC. The chain employs TRBV19 and TRBJ2-5; TRBD1 matches 12 bases. Germline-derived CDR1 and CDR2 are LNHDA and SQIVND (reference sequence). CDR3 length equals 16 residues. The trim removed 5 bases at V and 9 bases at J, leaving 13 bases unmatched.

The chain is built from TRBV6-5 and TRBJ1-2, with TRBD1 matching over 8 bases. CDR3 length: 15 amino acids. The junction had 3 bases not matched to a gene; V was cut back by 0 bases and J by 3 bases. Germline CDR1 is MNHEY and CDR2 is SVGAGI. The CDR3 is CASSYSPGGDYGYTF. The CDR3 region has the DNA TGTGCCAGCAGTTACTCGCCAGGGGGCGACTATGGCTACACCTTC.

The chain has TRBV2 and TRBJ1-1, with TRBD1 as a possible D gene (6 bases). CDR1 SNHLY and CDR2 FYNNEI come from the germline V gene. This CDR3 comprises 14 residues. Trimming left V 9 bases short and J 4 bases short, with 18 bases between. CDR3 protein: CASTLKGGITEAFF. DNA of the CDR3: TGTGCCAGTACGTTGAAGGGGGGGATCACTGAAGCTTTCTTT.